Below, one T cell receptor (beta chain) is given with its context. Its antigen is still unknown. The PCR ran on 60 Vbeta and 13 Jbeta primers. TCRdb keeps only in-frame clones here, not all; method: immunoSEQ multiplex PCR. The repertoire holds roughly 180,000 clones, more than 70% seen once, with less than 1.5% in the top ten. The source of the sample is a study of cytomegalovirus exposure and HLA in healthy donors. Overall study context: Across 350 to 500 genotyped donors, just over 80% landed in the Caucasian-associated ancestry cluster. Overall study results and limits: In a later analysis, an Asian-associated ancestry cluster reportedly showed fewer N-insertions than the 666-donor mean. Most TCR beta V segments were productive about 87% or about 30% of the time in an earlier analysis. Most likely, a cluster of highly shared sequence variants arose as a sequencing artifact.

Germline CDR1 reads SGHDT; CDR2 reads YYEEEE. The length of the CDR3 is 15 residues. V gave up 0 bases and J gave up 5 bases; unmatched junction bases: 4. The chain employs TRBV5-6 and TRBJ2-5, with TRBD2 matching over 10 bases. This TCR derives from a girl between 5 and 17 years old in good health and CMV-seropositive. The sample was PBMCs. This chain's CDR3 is CASSLELTSGETQYF. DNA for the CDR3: TGTGCCAGCAGCTTGGAACTGACTAGCGGGGAGACCCAGTACTTC.